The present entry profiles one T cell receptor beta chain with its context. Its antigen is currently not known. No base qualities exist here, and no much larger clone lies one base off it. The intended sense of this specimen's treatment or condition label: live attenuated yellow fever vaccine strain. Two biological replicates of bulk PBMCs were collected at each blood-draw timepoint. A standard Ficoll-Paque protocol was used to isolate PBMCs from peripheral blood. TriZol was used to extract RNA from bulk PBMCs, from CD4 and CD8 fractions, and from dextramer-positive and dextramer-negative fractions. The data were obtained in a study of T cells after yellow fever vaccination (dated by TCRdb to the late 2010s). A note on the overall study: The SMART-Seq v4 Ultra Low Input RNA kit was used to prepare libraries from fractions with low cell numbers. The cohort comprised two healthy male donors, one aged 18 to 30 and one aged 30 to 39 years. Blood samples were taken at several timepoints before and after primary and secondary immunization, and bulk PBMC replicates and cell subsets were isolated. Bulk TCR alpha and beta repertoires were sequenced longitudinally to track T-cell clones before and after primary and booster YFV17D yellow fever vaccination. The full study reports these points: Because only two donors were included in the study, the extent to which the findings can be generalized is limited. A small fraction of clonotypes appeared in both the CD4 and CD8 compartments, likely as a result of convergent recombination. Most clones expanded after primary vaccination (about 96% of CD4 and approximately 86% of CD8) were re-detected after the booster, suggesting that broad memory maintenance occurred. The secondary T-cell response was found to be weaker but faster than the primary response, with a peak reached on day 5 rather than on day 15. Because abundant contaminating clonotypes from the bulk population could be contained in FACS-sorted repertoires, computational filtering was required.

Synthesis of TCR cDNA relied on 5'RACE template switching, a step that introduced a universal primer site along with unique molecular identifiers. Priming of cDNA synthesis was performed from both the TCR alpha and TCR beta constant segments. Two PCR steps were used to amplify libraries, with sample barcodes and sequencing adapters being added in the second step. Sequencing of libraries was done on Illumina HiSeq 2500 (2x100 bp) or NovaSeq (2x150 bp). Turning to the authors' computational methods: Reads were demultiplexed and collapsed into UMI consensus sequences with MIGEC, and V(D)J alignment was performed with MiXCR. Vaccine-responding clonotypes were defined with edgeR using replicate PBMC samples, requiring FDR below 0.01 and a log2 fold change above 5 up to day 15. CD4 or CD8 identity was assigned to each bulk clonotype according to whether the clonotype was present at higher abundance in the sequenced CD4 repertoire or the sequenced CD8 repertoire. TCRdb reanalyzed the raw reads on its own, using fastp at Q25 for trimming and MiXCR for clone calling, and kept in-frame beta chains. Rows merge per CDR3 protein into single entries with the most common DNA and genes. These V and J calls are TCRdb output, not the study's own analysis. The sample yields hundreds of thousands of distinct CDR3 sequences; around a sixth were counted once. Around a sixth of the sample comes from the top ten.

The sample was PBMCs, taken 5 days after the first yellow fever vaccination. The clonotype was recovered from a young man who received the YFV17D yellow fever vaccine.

The encoded CDR3 is CASSARTGSYGYTF. The DNA is as follows: TGTGCCAGCAGCGCGAGGACAGGGAGCTATGGCTACACCTTC. The sequence links TRBV5-6 to TRBJ1-2, with 8 bases in between that match TRBD1. For CDR1 and CDR2, the germline V gene lists SGHDT and YYEEEE. V has 4 bases trimmed and J has 4 bases trimmed; junction bases matching no gene number 6. The CDR3 goes from the cysteine to the phenylalanine over 14 residues. Only the CDR3 region is kept as DNA, spanning 42 bases read in frame from base 1.